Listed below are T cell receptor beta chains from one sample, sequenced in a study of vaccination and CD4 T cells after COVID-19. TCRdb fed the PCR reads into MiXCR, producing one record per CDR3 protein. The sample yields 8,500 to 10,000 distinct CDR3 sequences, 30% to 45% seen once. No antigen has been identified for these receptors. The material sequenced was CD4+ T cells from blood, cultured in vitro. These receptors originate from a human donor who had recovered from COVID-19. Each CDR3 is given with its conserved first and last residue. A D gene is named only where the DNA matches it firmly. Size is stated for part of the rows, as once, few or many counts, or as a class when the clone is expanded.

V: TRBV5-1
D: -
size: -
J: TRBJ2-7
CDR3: CASSLALRQSYEQYF
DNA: TGCGCCAGCAGCTTAGCACTACGACAGTCCTACGAGCAGTACTTC

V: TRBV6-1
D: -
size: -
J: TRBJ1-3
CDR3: CASSEISIRTGNTIYF
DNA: TGTGCCAGCAGTGAGATATCCATTCGGACAGGAAACACCATATATTTT

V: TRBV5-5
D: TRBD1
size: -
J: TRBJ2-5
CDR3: CASSFPLGQVQETQYF
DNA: TGTGCCAGCAGCTTCCCCCTGGGACAGGTTCAAGAGACCCAGTACTTC

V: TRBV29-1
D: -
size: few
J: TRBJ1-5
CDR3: CSVGGNSNQPQHF
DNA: TGCAGCGTTGGAGGCAATAGCAATCAGCCCCAGCATTTT

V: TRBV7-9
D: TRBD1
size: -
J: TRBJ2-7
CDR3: CASSRTGTGAYEQYF
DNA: TGTGCCAGCAGTCGTACCGGGACAGGGGCCTACGAGCAGTACTTC

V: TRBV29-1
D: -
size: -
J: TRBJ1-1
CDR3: CSVSDLPRTTVGTEAFF
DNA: TGCAGCGTTTCCGACCTACCCAGGACAACAGTAGGCACTGAAGCTTTCTTT

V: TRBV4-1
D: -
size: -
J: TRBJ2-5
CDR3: CASSQGGLQETQYF
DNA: TGCGCCAGCAGCCAAGGAGGACTCCAAGAGACCCAGTACTTC

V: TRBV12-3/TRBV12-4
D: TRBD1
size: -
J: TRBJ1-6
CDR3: CASSLGDRVQSYNSPLHF
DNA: TGTGCCAGCAGTTTAGGGGACAGGGTGCAATCCTATAATTCACCCCTCCACTTT

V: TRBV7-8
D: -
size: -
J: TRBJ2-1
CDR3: CASSLADGAGWEQFF
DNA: TGTGCCAGCAGCTTAGCTGACGGGGCGGGGTGGGAGCAGTTCTTC

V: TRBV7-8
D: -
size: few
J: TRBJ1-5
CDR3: CASSPNVGNQPQHF
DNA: TGTGCCAGCAGCCCCAATGTCGGGAATCAGCCCCAGCATTTT

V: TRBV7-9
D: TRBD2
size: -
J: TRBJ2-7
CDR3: CASTSGGVSYEQYF
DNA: TGTGCCAGCACCTCCGGGGGGGTCTCCTACGAGCAGTACTTC

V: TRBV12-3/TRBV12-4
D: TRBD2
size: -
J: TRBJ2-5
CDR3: CASSGGVAGGLETQYF
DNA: TGTGCCAGCAGTGGCGGTGTAGCGGGGGGGCTGGAGACCCAGTACTTC

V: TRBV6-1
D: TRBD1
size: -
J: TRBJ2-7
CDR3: CASSDQTGIYEQYF
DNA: TGTGCCAGCAGTGACCAGACAGGGATCTACGAGCAGTACTTC

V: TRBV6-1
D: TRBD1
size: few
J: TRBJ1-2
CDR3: CASRRGQEANYGYTF
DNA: TGTGCCAGCAGACGCGGACAGGAAGCTAACTATGGCTACACCTTC

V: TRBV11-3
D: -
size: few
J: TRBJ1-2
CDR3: CASSSGRNYGYTF
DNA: TGTGCCAGCAGCTCCGGGAGAAACTATGGCTACACCTTC

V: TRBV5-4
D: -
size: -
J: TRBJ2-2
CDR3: CASRLFSGTTGELFF
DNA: TGTGCCAGCAGGCTTTTTTCGGGGACGACCGGGGAGCTGTTTTTT

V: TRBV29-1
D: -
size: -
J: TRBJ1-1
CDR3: CSLRDAGTEAFF
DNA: TGCAGCTTACGGGACGCGGGGACTGAAGCTTTCTTT

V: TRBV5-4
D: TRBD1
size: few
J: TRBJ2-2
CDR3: CASTPQGLNTGELFF
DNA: TGTGCCAGCACTCCACAGGGGCTGAACACCGGGGAGCTGTTTTTT

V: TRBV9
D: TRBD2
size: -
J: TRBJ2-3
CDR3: CASSVAASGGYTDTQYF
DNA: TGTGCCAGCAGCGTAGCGGCTAGCGGGGGGTACACAGATACGCAGTATTTT

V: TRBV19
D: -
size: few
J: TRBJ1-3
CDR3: CASSMGVALMWDTIYF
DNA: TGTGCCAGTAGTATGGGCGTCGCCCTCATGTGGGACACCATATATTTT

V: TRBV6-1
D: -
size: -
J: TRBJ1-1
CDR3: CASIRGKGTEAFF
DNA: TGTGCCAGCATTAGGGGAAAGGGCACTGAAGCTTTCTTT

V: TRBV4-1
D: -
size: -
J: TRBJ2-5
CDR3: CASSNRHVGGQEETQYF
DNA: TGCGCCAGCAGCAATAGGCACGTCGGGGGACAAGAAGAGACCCAGTACTTC

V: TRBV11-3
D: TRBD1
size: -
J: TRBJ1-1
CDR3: CASSTQGQELRDTEAFF
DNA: TGTGCCAGCAGCACCCAGGGACAGGAGTTGCGCGACACTGAAGCTTTCTTT

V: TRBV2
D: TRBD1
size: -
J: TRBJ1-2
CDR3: CASRQDRGGYGYTF
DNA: TGTGCCAGCAGGCAAGACAGGGGAGGCTATGGCTACACCTTC

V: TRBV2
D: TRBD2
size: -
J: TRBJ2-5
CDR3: CASTPGGGGVQETQYF
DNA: TGTGCCAGCACCCCGGGTGGCGGGGGGGTCCAAGAGACCCAGTACTTC

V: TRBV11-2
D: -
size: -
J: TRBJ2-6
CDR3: CASSHPTGANVLTF
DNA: TGTGCCAGCAGCCATCCGACTGGGGCCAACGTCCTGACTTTC

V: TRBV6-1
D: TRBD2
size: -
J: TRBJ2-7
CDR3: CASKGERRGAYEQYF
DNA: TGTGCCAGCAAAGGAGAGAGGCGGGGGGCCTACGAGCAGTACTTC

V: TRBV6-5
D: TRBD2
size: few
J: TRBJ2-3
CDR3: CASSYSSLSGGNTQYF
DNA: TGTGCCAGCAGTTACTCGTCTCTCAGCGGGGGGAATACGCAGTATTTT

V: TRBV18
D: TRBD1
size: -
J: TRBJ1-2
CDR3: CASSPMPRTGVDYGYTF
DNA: TGTGCCAGCTCACCAATGCCCCGGACAGGGGTGGACTATGGCTACACCTTC

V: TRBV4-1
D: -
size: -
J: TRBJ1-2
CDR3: CASSHRGADYGYTF
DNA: TGCGCCAGCAGCCACCGGGGCGCGGACTATGGCTACACCTTC

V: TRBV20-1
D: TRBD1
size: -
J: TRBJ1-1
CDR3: CSAYIGQGRTEAFF
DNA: TGCAGTGCTTATATAGGACAGGGTAGGACTGAAGCTTTCTTT